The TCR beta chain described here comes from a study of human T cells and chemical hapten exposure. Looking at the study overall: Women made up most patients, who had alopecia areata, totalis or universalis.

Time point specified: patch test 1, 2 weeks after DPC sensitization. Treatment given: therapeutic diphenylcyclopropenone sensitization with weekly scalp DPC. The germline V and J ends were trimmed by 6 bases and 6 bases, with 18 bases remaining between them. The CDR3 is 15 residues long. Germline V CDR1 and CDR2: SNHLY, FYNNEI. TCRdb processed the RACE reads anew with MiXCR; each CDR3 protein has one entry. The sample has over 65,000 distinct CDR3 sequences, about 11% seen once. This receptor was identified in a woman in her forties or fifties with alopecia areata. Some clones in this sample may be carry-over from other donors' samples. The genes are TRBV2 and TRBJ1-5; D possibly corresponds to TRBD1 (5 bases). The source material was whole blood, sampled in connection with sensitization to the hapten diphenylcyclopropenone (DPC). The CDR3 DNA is TGTGCCAGCAGGACCGGGGGGGTCAAGACTCAGCCCCAGCATTTT. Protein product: CASRTGGVKTQPQHF.